This TCR beta chain was documented in a study of CD8 T cells in Susac syndrome. Study-level points and caveats: Clonal expansion was not observed in the Susac syndrome CD4+ T cell repertoires.

Reverse transcription used about 0.5 to 1 ug RNA and random hexamers. MiXCR, run by TCRdb on the immunoSEQ multiplex PCR reads, gives a single entry per CDR3 protein. This sample has 160,000 or so distinct CDR3 sequences, with approximately 96% found just once. To note about this clonotype: Its antigen is not identified. A junction boundary mismatches the germline segment, possibly from a read error.

Sequencing was performed on CD4+ T cells from PBMCs. This clonotype originated in a human donor with Susac syndrome.

This CDR3 reads CVSSSSGANVLTF. CDR3 DNA sequence: TGTGTCAGCTCATCCTCAGGGGCCAACGTCCTGACTTTC. The chain combines TRBV18 with TRBJ2-6; D not certain. The CDR3 has 13 amino acids. Germline-derived CDR1 and CDR2 are KGHSH and LQKENI.